A single sample gave rise to the 3 T cell receptor beta chains below, sequenced in a study of tumor and adjacent non-tumor tissue in lung cancer. This sample's RNA came from whole unsorted tissue. Three rounds of nested PCR, following a modified ARM-PCR protocol, produced the TCRbeta library. TCRdb re-analysed the multiplex PCR reads in MiXCR, keeping a single row per CDR3 protein. Among fewer than 80,000 distinct CDR3 sequences, nearly 70% were seen once, and the ten largest hold roughly 12%. The material sequenced was lung tumor tissue. These receptors were obtained from a woman aged 65 to 85 with non-small cell lung cancer.

The table lists this clonotype with a count of one. The chain joins TRBV4-2 to TRBJ1-3; tentative D call: TRBD1 (6 bases). V was cut by 5 bases and J by 3 bases, with 11 bases left in between. Germline loops: CDR1 LGHNA, CDR2 YNFKEQ. The CDR3 is made up of 14 amino acids. In nucleotides, the CDR3 is TGTGCCAGCAGCACACAGGGTTATGGAAACACCATATATTTT. This sequence encodes CASSTQGYGNTIYF.

Turning to this clonotype: A much larger clone lies a single base off, so this may be a read error. The chain carries TRBV28 and TRBJ2-7; D possibly corresponds to TRBD2 (5 bases). This CDR3 has 13 amino acids. Germline assignment: CDR1 MDHEN and CDR2 SYDVKM. The CDR3 DNA reads TGTGCCAGCAGGAAAGCGGACTTCTACGAGCATTACTTC. Residues: CASRKADFYEHYF.

This clonotype has just a few counts. One junction end does not reproduce the germline sequence, and a read error may be involved. The chain joins TRBV5-1 to TRBJ2-5; D might be TRBD1 or TRBD2, each matching 6 bases. The CDR3 covers 15 residues. Germline CDR1 and CDR2: SGHRS and YFSETQ. The DNA for the CDR3 is TGCGCCAGCAGTTTGGAGGGACATGGCCAAGAGACCCAGTACTTC. It codes for CASSLEGHGQETQYF.